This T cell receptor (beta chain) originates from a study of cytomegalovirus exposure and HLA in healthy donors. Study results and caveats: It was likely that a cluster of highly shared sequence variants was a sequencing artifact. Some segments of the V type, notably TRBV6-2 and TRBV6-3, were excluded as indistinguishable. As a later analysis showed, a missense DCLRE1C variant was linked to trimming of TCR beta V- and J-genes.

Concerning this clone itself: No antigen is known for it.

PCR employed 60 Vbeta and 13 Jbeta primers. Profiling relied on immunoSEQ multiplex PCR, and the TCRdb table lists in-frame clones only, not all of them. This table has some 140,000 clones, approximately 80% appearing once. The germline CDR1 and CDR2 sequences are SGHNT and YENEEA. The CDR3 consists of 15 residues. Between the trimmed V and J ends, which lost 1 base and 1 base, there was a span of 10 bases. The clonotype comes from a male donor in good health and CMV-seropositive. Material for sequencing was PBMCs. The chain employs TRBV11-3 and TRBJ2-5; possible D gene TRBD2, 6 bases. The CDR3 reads CASSLGARGQETQYF. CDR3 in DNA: TGTGCCAGCAGCTTAGGAGCGCGGGGCCAAGAGACCCAGTACTTC.